These 8 T cell receptor beta chains share one sample of origin, sequenced in a study of shared clonotypes between healthy human individuals. The protocol was immunoSEQ multiplex PCR, while the TCRdb copy is restricted to in-frame clones and leaves out a portion. The top ten clones hold approximately 12% of a sample with around 500,000 clones, over 60% of them seen once. Sequencing input: PBMCs. These TCRs come from a woman in her forties in good health. Some clones in this sample may be carry-over from other donors' samples.

This clone occurred a few times. The chain couples TRBV29-1 to TRBJ2-5, with no clear D. TRBJ2-7 matches the DNA end more closely, so the J call is doubtful. The CDR3 runs to 12 residues. Germline V gene data show CDR1 as SQVTM and CDR2 as ANQGSEA. The CDR3 here is CSVVSAGYEQYF. The CDR3 DNA follows: TGCAGCGTTGTTTCAGCAGGCTACGAGCAGTACTTC.

This rearrangement joins TRBV28 to TRBJ2-3, with a tentative D call TRBD2 (5 bases). This CDR3 contains 13 residues. V gave up 8 bases and J gave up 1 base, with 10 bases separating them. Germline CDR1 MDHEN, CDR2 SYDVKM. The CDR3 sequence is CASRKEGTDTQYF. CDR3 DNA: TGTGCCAGCCGAAAGGAGGGCACAGATACGCAGTATTTT.

The chain couples TRBV29-1 to TRBJ2-7, with a tentative D call TRBD1 (6 bases). The CDR3 has 13 amino acids. Trimming took 4 bases from V and 7 from J, leaving 17 bases between them. Germline assignment: CDR1 SQVTM and CDR2 ANQGSEA. The CDR3 DNA is TGCAGCGTTGCTGGCAGGGGAGAGTTGGAGCAGTACTTC. Translating it yields CSVAGRGELEQYF.

This clone was picked up a small number of times. V usage is TRBV4-2 and J usage is TRBJ2-5, with 9 bases fitting TRBD1. V shed 4 bases and J 5 bases; nucleotides not matched to a gene: 5. The CDR3 runs to 14 residues. Germline assignment: CDR1 LGHNA and CDR2 YNFKEQ. CDR3 DNA: TGTGCCAGCAGCCGCGACAGGGGGGTCGAGACCCAGTACTTC. As protein: CASSRDRGVETQYF.

This clone was observed once. A read error likely explains this, since a far larger clone differs by one base. The rearrangement links TRBV28 to TRBJ1-2, with no clear D. CDR3 length equals 12 residues. Germline lookup yields CDR1 MDHEN and CDR2 SYDVKM. CDR3 coding DNA: TGTGCCAGCAGTTGGTTTAACTATGGCTACGCCTTC. Translated, it gives CASSWFNYGYAF.

CDR3 in amino acids: CASTGEVGTEAFF. In nucleotides, the CDR3 is TGTGCCAGCACCGGGGAAGTCGGAACTGAAGCTTTCTTT. The rearrangement joins TRBV2 to TRBJ1-1, with D hard to call. CDR1 is SNHLY and CDR2 is FYNNEI in the germline V gene. V was pared by 7 bases and J by 5 bases, with 14 bases between. This CDR3 contains 13 residues.

The chain is built from TRBV2 and TRBJ2-7; D is undetermined. CDR3 length: 15 amino acids. Germline CDR1 and CDR2: SNHLY and FYNNEI. V gave up 1 base and J gave up 0 bases, with 10 bases separating them. In DNA form, the CDR3 reads TGTGCCAGCAGTGAAGAGCGCCTAAGCTCCTACGAGCAGTACTTC. Translated, it gives CASSEERLSSYEQYF.

The chain has TRBV7-1 and TRBJ1-2, with 8 bases that match TRBD1. TRBV7-1 qualifies as an ORF whose function is uncertain. Losses at the gene ends were 7 bases for V and 7 bases for J; bases not matched to a gene: 14. CDR3 length equals 15 residues. The CDR3 region is CASTLGPDRGGGYTF. The CDR3 DNA is TGTGCCAGCACCTTAGGCCCCGACAGGGGAGGTGGCTACACCTTC.